Below, 19 T cell receptor beta chains from the same sample are listed, as sequenced in a study of beta chain features in type 1 diabetes. The whole isolated RNA underwent reverse transcription, so sequencing captured expressed TCRB transcripts. Clones were read by immunoSEQ multiplex PCR, and TCRdb kept only the in-frame ones, dropping some. Of hundreds of thousands of clones listed, approximately 30% were seen once; the top ten hold about 0.065%. Specimen: naive CD4+ T cells from blood. Receptors originate from a man between 18 and 29 years old in good health.

V gene TRBV5-1 combines with J gene TRBJ2-6, with D possibly being TRBD2 (6 bases). The length of the CDR3 is 15 residues. Germline V gene lookup returns CDR1 SGHRS and CDR2 YFSETQ. Trimming stripped 3 bases from V and 5 bases from J, with 12 bases between. Written as DNA, the CDR3 is TGCGCCAGCAGCTGGGCGGGGAGCTGGGCCAACGTCCTGACTTTC. This translates into CASSWAGSWANVLTF. Variable domain in full (rest from reference TRBV5-1 and TRBJ2-6): KAGVTQTPRYLIKTRGQQVTLSCSPISGHRSVSWYQQTPGQGLQFLFEYFSETQRNKGNFPGRFSGRQFSNSRSEMNVSTLELGDSALYLCASSWAGSWANVLTFGAGSRLTVL.

The chain uses TRBV10-3 and TRBJ2-1, with D perhaps matching TRBD2 (5 bases). V lost 10 bases, J lost 9 bases, and 28 bases lay in between. In germline, CDR1 is ENHRY, CDR2 SYGVKD. The CDR3 is 16 amino acids. The CDR3 DNA reads TGTGCCACCACGCCAATGCCAGCGGTTCAAGAGCGTGAGCAGTTCTTC. Protein: CATTPMPAVQEREQFF.

The chain has TRBV4-1 and TRBJ2-5, with 9 bases that match TRBD1. Germline CDR1 MGHRA, CDR2 YSYEKL. The CDR3 consists of 15 residues. V was clipped by 2 bases and J by 5 bases; unmatched bases: 6. CDR3 DNA sequence: TGCGCCAGCAGCCAAAGGGACAGGGATGAGGAGACCCAGTACTTC. Protein product: CASSQRDRDEETQYF.

The chain couples TRBV29-1 to TRBJ2-1; D is perhaps TRBD2 (5 bases). There are 12 residues in the CDR3. The ends were cut back, 3 bases at V and 8 bases at J, with 11 bases in the middle. Germline CDR1 is SQVTM and CDR2 is ANQGSEA. The CDR3 loop reads CSVDPSIDEQFF. CDR3 bases: TGCAGCGTTGATCCTAGCATAGATGAGCAGTTCTTC.

The CDR3 loop reads CATGVRETQYF. In DNA, the CDR3 is TGTGCCACCGGGGTTAGGGAGACCCAGTACTTC. This sequence joins TRBV10-3 and TRBJ2-5, with D maybe TRBD2 (5 bases). The CDR3 runs 11 residues. The V end was cut by 10 bases, the J end by 5 bases, with 11 bases between. The V gene's germline CDR1 is ENHRY and CDR2 SYGVKD.

The chain employs TRBV10-3 and TRBJ2-1, with TRBD2 matching over 12 bases. In germline, CDR1 is ENHRY, CDR2 SYGVKD. Trimming at V came to 6 bases and at J to 10 bases, leaving 7 bases not matched to a gene. CDR3 size: 14 residues. This CDR3 reads CAIRLAGGQGEQFF. CDR3 DNA: TGTGCCATCAGACTAGCGGGAGGCCAGGGGGAGCAGTTCTTC.

This clone has more than one count but fewer than ten. The chain carries TRBV28 and TRBJ2-7; 9 positions match TRBD2. The CDR3 extends over 15 amino acids. V shed 6 bases and J 4 bases; nucleotides not matched to a gene: 10. CDR1 and CDR2 (germline): MDHEN, SYDVKM. The CDR3 loop reads CASRAPGTSKYEQYF. The CDR3 DNA sequence: TGTGCCAGCAGGGCACCGGGGACTAGCAAGTACGAGCAGTACTTC.

The chain joins TRBV28 to TRBJ2-5; 11 bases align to TRBD2. The ends lost 4 bases at V and 5 bases at J; junction bases unmatched: 9. CDR1 MDHEN and CDR2 SYDVKM come from the germline V gene. CDR3 size: 16 residues. CDR3 amino acids: CASSSQLAGAIETQYF. The CDR3 bases are TGTGCCAGCAGTTCACAACTAGCGGGAGCAATCGAGACCCAGTACTTC.

The chain carries TRBV5-1 and TRBJ1-1; D uncertain. Germline CDR1 reads SGHRS; CDR2 reads YFSETQ. The V and J ends lost 0 bases and 1 base respectively, with 7 bases between them. CDR3 length equals 14 residues. The CDR3 here is CASSLGRTNTEAFF. DNA for the CDR3: TGCGCCAGCAGCTTGGGACGGACGAACACTGAAGCTTTCTTT.

The chain links TRBV2 to TRBJ2-1, with 11 bases that match TRBD2. The CDR3 covers 17 residues. The V segment lost 8 bases and the J segment 4 bases; nucleotides outside the gene matches: 13. Germline assignment: CDR1 SNHLY and CDR2 FYNNEI. DNA of the CDR3: TGTGCCAGCCCGAGGCCTAGCGGGAGGAAGAAGTACAATGAGCAGTTCTTC. Translating it yields CASPRPSGRKKYNEQFF.

This clone turned up a few times. The chain employs TRBV5-1 and TRBJ2-7; 9 nucleotides match TRBD1. The trim removed 4 bases at V and 0 bases at J, leaving 2 bases unmatched. In germline, CDR1 is SGHRS, CDR2 YFSETQ. The CDR3 runs to 14 residues. The CDR3 sequence is CASSMGQGSYEQYF. CDR3 nucleotide sequence: TGCGCCAGCAGCATGGGACAGGGCTCCTACGAGCAGTACTTC.

This clone was seen a few times. This chain uses TRBV13 with TRBJ1-1; D might be TRBD1 (5 bases). CDR3 length: 15 residues. CDR1 is PRHDT and CDR2 is FYEKMQ in the germline V gene (reference sequence). The V end was cut by 6 bases, the J end by 6 bases, with 20 bases between. In nucleotides, the CDR3 is TGTGCCAGCAGTAACCCCGGGACCGTGGTTGCTGAAGCTTTCTTT. It codes for CASSNPGTVVAEAFF.

Worth noting for this clone: This sample includes further DNA sequences coding for the same CDR3. The chain links TRBV9 to TRBJ2-1, with D perhaps TRBD2 (5 bases). CDR3 length equals 14 residues. Germline V gene sequence: CDR1 SGDLS, CDR2 YYNGEE. Trimming stripped 0 bases from V and 4 bases from J, with 8 bases between. Written as DNA, the CDR3 is TGTGCCAGCAGCGTAGACGGAGGATACAATGAGCAGTTCTTC. Its translation: CASSVDGGYNEQFF.

The chain carries TRBV5-1 and TRBJ2-1; a weak D match, TRBD1 (5 bases). The V and J ends lost 4 bases and 5 bases respectively, with 16 bases between them. The length of the CDR3 is 15 residues. Germline loops: CDR1 SGHRS, CDR2 YFSETQ. As DNA, the CDR3 is TGCGCCAGCAGCAATCTGGCTGGGGCTCACAATGAGCAGTTCTTC. This gives the protein CASSNLAGAHNEQFF.

This clone was picked up a small number of times. V usage is TRBV6-6 and J usage is TRBJ2-5; D gene uncertain. Trimming shortened V by 5 bases and J by 2 bases, and 9 bases separated the two germline ends. Germline CDR1 and CDR2: MNHNY and SVGAGI (reference sequence). The CDR3 runs to 13 residues. CDR3 DNA sequence: TGTGCCAGCAGTCTAGGGTTGCAAGAGACCCAGTACTTC. This gives the protein CASSLGLQETQYF.

The sample holds a few counts of this clone. The chain combines TRBV28 with TRBJ2-1; the D gene is possibly TRBD2 (6 bases). Looked up from germline, CDR1 is MDHEN and CDR2 is SYDVKM. The CDR3 sequence is 14 residues long. The V end was cut by 2 bases, the J end by 4 bases, with 9 bases between. CDR3 protein: CASSLAGPYNEQFF. The CDR3 bases are TGTGCCAGCAGTTTAGCGGGACCTTACAATGAGCAGTTCTTC. Full variable domain (missing parts from reference TRBV28 and TRBJ2-1): DVKVTQSSRYLVKRTGEKVFLECVQDMDHENMFWYRQDPGLGLRLIYFSYDVKMKEKGDIPEGYSVSREKKERFSLILESASTNQTSMYLCASSLAGPYNEQFFGPGTRLTVL.

The V and J genes are TRBV6-1 and TRBJ1-5; TRBD1 matches 7 bases. The CDR3 has 14 residues. With 6 bases clipped from V and 5 bases from J, the junction kept 7 bases outside the gene matches. The V gene's germline CDR1 is MNHNS and CDR2 SASEGT. The CDR3 here is CASSAAGGDQPQHF. CDR3 DNA: TGTGCCAGCAGCGCGGCAGGGGGAGATCAGCCCCAGCATTTT.

This clone was detected only a few times. The same CDR3 can be traced to other DNA sequences in this sample. The rearrangement links TRBV29-1 to TRBJ1-1; 8 positions match TRBD1. CDR3 length: 11 amino acids. The ends lost 6 bases at V and 5 bases at J; junction bases unmatched: 2. Germline loops: CDR1 SQVTM, CDR2 ANQGSEA. CDR3 nucleotides: TGCAGCGTGACAGGGGTTACTGAAGCTTTCTTT. Its translation is CSVTGVTEAFF.

On this clone: Different DNA sequences within this sample yield the same CDR3. The chain is built from TRBV30 and TRBJ2-5; the D is unclear. V lost 1 base and J 2 bases, leaving 8 bases between the germline ends. The CDR3 covers 13 residues. The germline V gene encodes CDR1 GTSNPN and CDR2 SVGIG (reference sequence). As DNA, the CDR3 is TGTGCCTGGAGTGGTGGCATGCAAGAGACCCAGTACTTC. It yields the protein CAWSGGMQETQYF.